Shown below are 10 T cell receptor beta chains from a single sample sequenced in a study of T cells in women clearing cervical HPV infection. The method was immunoSEQ multiplex PCR; TCRdb's version includes in-frame clones alone and lacks a portion of them. The sample totals under 45,000 clones. Input material: blood buffy coat. The receptor source for this set is a woman between 18 and 70 years old with a cervical HPV16 infection that either progressed to CIN3+ or cleared (not recorded which).

Of note for this clone: The read gets to within 3 residues of the CDR3 end, and the germline J gene fills in the rest. The rearrangement joins TRBV10-3 to TRBJ2-2; D not resolved. CDR3 length: 13 residues. V was pared by 11 bases and J by 1 base, with 11 bases between. The germline gives CDR1 ENHRY, CDR2 SYGVKD. The chain's CDR3 is CASLAMNTGELFF. The DNA read from the CDR3 is TGTGCCTCCCTGGCCATGAACACCGGGGAG.

On this clone itself: The DNA ends 3 residues before the CDR3 does, and the rest of the CDR3 is filled in from the germline J gene. V usage is TRBV6-2 or TRBV6-3 and J usage is TRBJ2-6, with D possibly TRBD2 on 6 matching bases. The V and J ends lost 5 bases and 3 bases respectively, with 11 bases between them. The CDR3 spans 15 residues. Germline V gene data show CDR1 as MNHEY and CDR2 as SVGEGT. The CDR3 reads CASSGLAHGANVLTF. The DNA read from the CDR3 is TGTGCCAGCAGTGGCCTAGCGCATGGGGCCAACGTC.

Regarding this clone: The read halts 3 residues ahead of the CDR3 end, with the missing end drawn from the germline J gene. The chain joins TRBV20-1 to TRBJ1-2; the D gene is possibly TRBD1 (6 bases). The CDR3 is 13 amino acids. Trimming cost V 7 bases and J 2 bases, with 14 bases left between them. Germline-derived CDR1 and CDR2 are DFQATT and SNEGSKA (reference sequence). The covered CDR3 bases are TGCAGTGTTCTCGACAGGAACAACTATGGC. Translated: CSVLDRNNYG. In full, the CDR3 is CSVLDRNNYGYTF.

Details on this clone: The observed sequence ends 3 residues before the CDR3 terminus, with the missing tail filled in from the germline J gene. The chain recombines TRBV6-1 with TRBJ2-1, with 7 bases fitting TRBD1. The junction had 3 bases not matched to a gene; V was cut back by 2 bases and J by 2 bases. From germline, CDR1 is MNHNS and CDR2 SASEGT. This CDR3 has 15 amino acids. CDR3 amino acids: CASSERDRAYNEQFF. The DNA read from the CDR3 is TGTGCCAGCAGTGAACGTGACAGGGCCTACAATGAG.

Points on this clone: The CDR3 end lies 3 residues beyond the end of the read and is filled in from the germline J gene. The rearrangement links TRBV5-3 to TRBJ2-7; weak D call: TRBD2 (6 bases). TRBV5-3 is an open reading frame, and its role is uncertain. CDR3 length: 14 amino acids. The V end was cut by 4 bases, the J end by 3 bases, with 14 bases between. Here the CDR3 reads CARSRTSQGYEQYF. Partial CDR3 DNA: TGTGCCAGAAGCCGTACTAGCCAGGGCTACGAG.

With respect to this clone: The read comes to an end 3 residues before the CDR3 does, leaving the germline J gene to fill in the end. The rearrangement joins TRBV2 to TRBJ1-1; 7 nucleotides agree with TRBD1. The germline V gene encodes CDR1 SNHLY and CDR2 FYNNEI. After removal of 8 bases from V and 1 base from J, the junction contained 13 bases not matched to a gene. The CDR3 is 16 residues long. The CDR3 loop is CASGGQIAVGNTEAFF. The covered CDR3 bases are TGTGCCAGCGGGGGACAGATTGCCGTTGGGAACACTGAA.

As to this clone: The read ends 3 residues early relative to the CDR3; the germline J gene fills the gap. The chain has TRBV2 and TRBJ1-4; TRBD1 aligns across 7 bases. The CDR3 has 16 residues. Losses at the gene ends were 4 bases for V and 6 bases for J; bases not matched to a gene: 11. CDR1 and CDR2 (germline): SNHLY, FYNNEI. The CDR3 protein is CASSGVGRGQDEKLFF. CDR3 DNA (partial): TGTGCCAGCAGTGGGGTGGGTAGGGGGCAGGATGAAAAA.

Concerning this clone: The read is 3 residues too short to cover the CDR3 end, so that end is filled in from the germline J gene. V gene TRBV7-9 combines with J gene TRBJ1-4, with D uncertain. This CDR3 is 15 amino acids long. Germline-derived CDR1 and CDR2 are SEHNR and FQNEAQ (reference sequence). V was clipped by 5 bases and J by 2 bases, with 12 bases between them. This CDR3 reads CASSPGVSTNEKLFF. The CDR3 DNA, read in part, is TGTGCCAGCAGCCCCGGGGTGTCCACTAATGAAAAA.

As regards this clone: The read falls 3 residues short of the CDR3 end, and the missing part is taken from the germline J gene. The chain carries TRBV5-1 and TRBJ1-3; weak D call: TRBD1 (5 bases). CDR1 and CDR2 from the germline V gene are SGHRS and YFSETQ. The CDR3 contains 16 residues. The ends were cut back, 4 bases at V and 0 bases at J, with 14 bases in the middle. The sequenced part of the CDR3 DNA is TGCGCCAGCAGCCAGGGACGGGACTTCTCTGGAAACACC. It translates to CASSQGRDFSGNT. Given in full, the CDR3 is CASSQGRDFSGNTIYF.

The CDR3 region is CSARVGAGTDTQYF. CDR3 bases read: TGCAGTGCTAGAGTGGGGGCGGGCACAGATACG. The rearrangement uses TRBV20-1 and TRBJ2-3, with TRBD1 as a possible D gene (6 bases). The CDR3 end is not reached by the read, which stops 3 residues before it; the germline J gene fills it in. Germline V gene sequence: CDR1 DFQATT, CDR2 SNEGSKA (reference sequence). V was trimmed by 1 base and J by 1 base, leaving 9 bases between them. The CDR3 extends over 14 amino acids.